These 21 T cell receptor beta chains originate from one sample sequenced in a study of cytomegalovirus exposure and HLA in healthy donors. Amplification used 60 Vbeta primers and 13 Jbeta primers. The assay was immunoSEQ multiplex PCR, and TCRdb's table has in-frame clones only and misses some. The data contain 170,000 or so clones, approximately 80% of them singletons. Specimen: PBMCs. The receptors were gathered from a man aged 18 to 30 in good health and CMV-seronegative.

CDR3 amino acids: CASSATAKETQYF. In DNA, the CDR3 is TGTGCCAGCAGTGCGACAGCAAAAGAGACCCAGTACTTC. The genes are TRBV25-1 and TRBJ2-5; a weak D match, TRBD1 (5 bases). V was shortened by 4 bases and J by 3 bases, with 9 bases between the two germline ends. The germline CDR1 and CDR2 sequences are MGHDK and SYGVNS. The CDR3 totals 13 residues. Based on the CDR3 plus reference TRBV25-1 and TRBJ2-5, the full variable domain is EADIYQTPRYLVIGTGKKITLECSQTMGHDKMYWYQQDPGMELHLIHYSYGVNSTEKGDLSSESTVSRIRTEHFPLTLESARPSHTSQYLCASSATAKETQYFGPGTRLLVL.

The V and J genes are TRBV6-6 and TRBJ2-5; 9 bases are a match to TRBD2. J lost 3 bases, V lost 5 bases, and 7 bases had no gene match. Germline CDR1 reads MNHNY; CDR2 reads SVGAGI (reference sequence). The CDR3 contains 15 residues. This CDR3 is CASSGLAGVKETQYF. CDR3 sequence (DNA): TGTGCCAGCAGTGGCTTAGCGGGGGTCAAAGAGACCCAGTACTTC.

In its sample, this clone was seen once. The chain employs TRBV7-2 and TRBJ1-6, with D maybe TRBD1 (6 bases). V was shortened by 2 bases and J by 9 bases, with 17 bases between the two germline ends. The CDR3 has 16 amino acids. From germline, CDR1 is SGHTA and CDR2 FQGNSA. Here the CDR3 DNA reads TGTGCCAGCAGCTTACCGCAGGGGCTAACCCTTTCACCCCTCCACTTT. This gives the protein CASSLPQGLTLSPLHF.

The chain couples TRBV19 to TRBJ1-4, with D hard to call. The ends were cut back, 1 base at V and 8 bases at J, with 5 bases in the middle. The V gene's germline CDR1 is LNHDA and CDR2 SQIVND (reference sequence). The CDR3 length is 12 residues. The DNA for the CDR3 is TGTGCCAGTAGTATAGCAGGCGAAAAACTGTTTTTT. Residues: CASSIAGEKLFF.

The chain links TRBV12-5 to TRBJ1-2; D unresolved. The CDR3 has 15 residues. Germline-derived CDR1 and CDR2 are LGHNT and FRNRAP. The V gene lost 0 bases and the J gene lost 2 bases, with 10 bases spanning the gap. CDR3 sequence reads: CASGLVIGLNYGYTF. In DNA form, the CDR3 reads TGTGCTAGTGGTTTGGTAATAGGACTGAACTATGGCTACACCTTC.

The chain is built from TRBV19 and TRBJ1-6; 7 nucleotides align to TRBD1. The CDR3 runs 15 residues. With 6 bases clipped from V and 7 bases from J, the junction kept 9 bases outside the gene matches. Germline CDR1 LNHDA, CDR2 SQIVND (reference sequence). The chain's CDR3 is CASRPTGLKNSPLHF. CDR3 DNA: TGTGCCAGTAGACCGACAGGGTTGAAGAATTCACCCCTCCACTTT. Variable domain in full (rest from reference TRBV19 and TRBJ1-6): DGGITQSPKYLFRKEGQNVTLSCEQNLNHDAMYWYRQDPGQGLRLIYYSQIVNDFQKGDIAEGYSVSREKKESFPLTVTSAQKNPTAFYLCASRPTGLKNSPLHFGNGTRLTVT.

The J gene is TRBJ2-6, the V gene TRBV10-1; 7 positions match TRBD2. Unmatched junction bases numbered 13, after V lost 2 bases and J lost 0 bases. CDR3 size: 20 residues. Germline V gives CDR1 WNHNN, CDR2 SYGVQD (reference sequence). In DNA form, the CDR3 reads TGCGCCAGCAGTGAGGGCAGGGAGGGTCTAGCTCTCTCTGGGGCCAACGTCCTGACTTTC. It translates to CASSEGREGLALSGANVLTF.

The chain couples TRBV11-3 to TRBJ2-7; TRBD2 agrees at 13 bases. Germline V gives CDR1 SGHNT, CDR2 YENEEA. J lost 0 bases, V lost 5 bases, and 7 bases had no gene match. There are 17 residues in the CDR3. The CDR3, as DNA: TGTGCCAGCAGCCCAGGACTAGCGGGAGCCATCTCCTACGAGCAGTACTTC. It is translated as CASSPGLAGAISYEQYF.

V usage is TRBV25-1 and J usage is TRBJ2-2; TRBD2 might be the D (5 bases). CDR3 length equals 16 residues. Germline V lookup: CDR1 MGHDK, CDR2 SYGVNS. The V gene lost 2 bases and the J gene lost 0 bases, with 10 bases spanning the gap. CDR3 DNA sequence: TGTGCCAGCAGTGAAGGGCGGCGGGCGAACACCGGGGAGCTGTTTTTT. As protein: CASSEGRRANTGELFF.

The genes are TRBV28 and TRBJ1-2, with D possibly TRBD1 on 6 matching bases. The CDR3 has 13 residues. Deletions cut 6 bases from V and 7 bases from J, with 15 bases between. The germline CDR1 and CDR2 sequences are MDHEN and SYDVKM. CDR3 bases: TGTGCCAGCAGCACAGGGATCCCTCTTGGCTACACCTTC. Translated: CASSTGIPLGYTF.

This clone was detected only a few times. The chain has TRBV2 and TRBJ1-1; TRBD1 might be the D (6 bases). The CDR3 consists of 14 residues. Germline assignment: CDR1 SNHLY and CDR2 FYNNEI. V dropped 0 bases and J dropped 5 bases, with 10 bases sitting between them. DNA of the CDR3: TGTGCCAGCAGTGAAGCGGGGAGGGGGACTGAAGCTTTCTTT. Translated, it gives CASSEAGRGTEAFF.

In nucleotides, the CDR3 is TGTGCCAGCAGCTTAGTCGGGGGGGCGATCACTGAAGCTTTCTTT. Protein: CASSLVGGAITEAFF. V usage is TRBV11-3 and J usage is TRBJ1-1, with TRBD1 as a possible D gene (6 bases). From germline, CDR1 is SGHNT and CDR2 YENEEA. Trimming left V 1 base short and J 4 bases short, with 13 bases between. The CDR3 has 15 amino acids. Full variable domain (outside the CDR3, taken from reference TRBV11-3 and TRBJ1-1): EAGVVQSPRYKIIEKKQPVAFWCNPISGHNTLYWYLQNLGQGPELLIRYENEEAVDDSQLPKDRFSAERLKGVDSTLKIQPAELGDSAVYLCASSLVGGAITEAFFGQGTRLTVV.

The chain combines TRBV19 with TRBJ1-4; a possible D gene is TRBD1 (6 bases). CDR3 size: 15 residues. Germline V lookup: CDR1 LNHDA, CDR2 SQIVND (reference sequence). V was clipped by 9 bases and J by 2 bases, with 16 bases between them. CDR3 protein: CASKGDILTNEKLFF. The CDR3, as DNA: TGTGCCAGCAAGGGGGATATTCTCACTAATGAAAAACTGTTTTTT.

The rearrangement uses TRBV19 and TRBJ2-7; D unresolved. The germline V and J ends were trimmed by 3 bases and 0 bases, with 9 bases remaining between them. Germline-derived CDR1 and CDR2 are LNHDA and SQIVND (reference sequence). This CDR3 is built from 14 residues. The CDR3 is CASSIVGSSYEQYF. The DNA of the CDR3 is TGTGCCAGTAGTATTGTGGGCAGCTCCTACGAGCAGTACTTC. The whole variable domain, filled in from reference TRBV19 and TRBJ2-7, reads DGGITQSPKYLFRKEGQNVTLSCEQNLNHDAMYWYRQDPGQGLRLIYYSQIVNDFQKGDIAEGYSVSREKKESFPLTVTSAQKNPTAFYLCASSIVGSSYEQYFGPGTRLTVT.

The chain uses TRBV10-3 and TRBJ1-5; 9 nucleotides align to TRBD1. This CDR3 is 16 amino acids long. Per germline, CDR1 ENHRY and CDR2 SYGVKD. J gave up 2 bases and V 3 bases, and 5 bases lay outside the gene matches. The CDR3 DNA is TGTGCCATCAGTGACCTGGACAGGGGACGCAATCAGCCCCAGCATTTT. The encoded protein is CAISDLDRGRNQPQHF.

The chain couples TRBV19 to TRBJ1-4; 8 positions agree with TRBD1. V gave up 4 bases and J gave up 0 bases; unmatched junction bases: 4. This CDR3 contains 16 residues. Germline lookup yields CDR1 LNHDA and CDR2 SQIVND (reference sequence). This CDR3 is CASSNDRGATNEKLFF. The CDR3 DNA sequence: TGTGCCAGTAGTAACGACAGGGGAGCAACTAATGAAAAACTGTTTTTT. Based on the CDR3 plus reference TRBV19 and TRBJ1-4, the full variable domain is DGGITQSPKYLFRKEGQNVTLSCEQNLNHDAMYWYRQDPGQGLRLIYYSQIVNDFQKGDIAEGYSVSREKKESFPLTVTSAQKNPTAFYLCASSNDRGATNEKLFFGSGTQLSVL.

The chain uses TRBV19 and TRBJ1-1; D is possibly TRBD1 (6 bases). The CDR3 is made up of 15 amino acids. The V end lost 1 base, the J end lost 4 bases, and 13 bases lay between the germline ends. Germline V gene sequence: CDR1 LNHDA, CDR2 SQIVND (reference sequence). CDR3 residues: CASSIGSRGTTEAFF. The CDR3 coding sequence is TGTGCCAGTAGTATAGGTAGCAGGGGCACCACTGAAGCTTTCTTT.

This rearrangement joins TRBV28 to TRBJ2-7, with D possibly TRBD2 on 5 matching bases. Germline CDR1 MDHEN, CDR2 SYDVKM. The CDR3 consists of 14 residues. V lost 6 bases to trimming and J lost 1 base, with 13 bases between them. CDR3 loop: CASSQEGLSYEQYF. The DNA for the CDR3 is TGTGCCAGCAGCCAGGAAGGACTTTCCTACGAGCAGTACTTC. The whole variable domain, filled in from reference TRBV28 and TRBJ2-7, reads DVKVTQSSRYLVKRTGEKVFLECVQDMDHENMFWYRQDPGLGLRLIYFSYDVKMKEKGDIPEGYSVSREKKERFSLILESASTNQTSMYLCASSQEGLSYEQYFGPGTRLTVT.

This chain uses TRBV19 with TRBJ1-1; D gene ambiguous. CDR3 length: 14 amino acids. Trimming removed 1 base from V and 5 bases from J, with 11 bases in between. Germline V CDR1 and CDR2: LNHDA, SQIVND (reference sequence). As DNA, the CDR3 is TGTGCCAGTAGTATAGGGAGGGAAGGGACTGAAGCTTTCTTT. Translation gives CASSIGREGTEAFF. Combining the CDR3 with reference TRBV19 and TRBJ1-1 gives the whole variable domain DGGITQSPKYLFRKEGQNVTLSCEQNLNHDAMYWYRQDPGQGLRLIYYSQIVNDFQKGDIAEGYSVSREKKESFPLTVTSAQKNPTAFYLCASSIGREGTEAFFGQGTRLTVV.

The J gene is TRBJ2-7, the V gene TRBV5-1; a weak D match, TRBD1 (6 bases). The CDR3 sequence is 14 residues long. V lost 5 bases and J 3 bases, leaving 15 bases between the germline ends. Germline CDR1 reads SGHRS; CDR2 reads YFSETQ. The CDR3 bases are TGCGCCAGCAGGGCGGGCAGGGGCGACTACGAGCAGTACTTC. This translates into CASRAGRGDYEQYF. Supplemented by reference TRBV5-1 and TRBJ2-7, the full variable domain reads KAGVTQTPRYLIKTRGQQVTLSCSPISGHRSVSWYQQTPGQGLQFLFEYFSETQRNKGNFPGRFSGRQFSNSRSEMNVSTLELGDSALYLCASRAGRGDYEQYFGPGTRLTVT.

A single count supports this clone. The chain joins TRBV5-1 to TRBJ1-2; 7 bases are shared with TRBD1. The CDR3 has 19 residues. V gave up 0 bases and J gave up 0 bases; unmatched junction bases: 14. CDR1 is SGHRS and CDR2 is YFSETQ in the germline V gene. For the CDR3, the DNA is TGCGCCAGCAGCTTGGTCCCGACAGGGATAGTGAGAGCTAACTATGGCTACACCTTC. This sequence encodes CASSLVPTGIVRANYGYTF.